One sample yielded the 16 T cell receptor beta chains listed below, sequenced in a study of T-cell reconstitution after alpha-beta-depleted transplantation in children. Molecular barcoding with unique molecular identifiers was used for the TCRbeta library. TCRdb passed the PCR reads through MiXCR, listing each CDR3 protein once. Here the sample spans hundreds of thousands of distinct CDR3 sequences, roughly a tenth being singletons. The material was PBMCs from the stem cell graft donor, obtained from the stem cell graft. The origin of the receptors is a human donor who donated a stem cell graft to a child with acute lymphoblastic leukemia.

There are many counts of this clonotype. This chain uses TRBV9 with TRBJ1-1; the D is unclear. Germline CDR1 and CDR2: SGDLS and YYNGEE. V was shortened by 0 bases and J by 4 bases, with 7 bases between the two germline ends. This CDR3 contains 13 residues. The CDR3 DNA follows: TGTGCCAGCAGCGTAGTTTCCGTCACTGAAGCTTTCTTT. It codes for CASSVVSVTEAFF. The whole variable domain, filled in from reference TRBV9 and TRBJ1-1, reads DSGVTQTPKHLITATGQRVTLRCSPRSGDLSVYWYQQSLDQGLQFLIQYYNGEERAKGNILERFSAQQFPDLHSELNLSSLELGDSALYFCASSVVSVTEAFFGQGTRLTVV.

This clonotype was picked up a small number of times. The V and J genes are TRBV7-2 and TRBJ2-3; the match to TRBD2 covers 9 bases. The V gene end was trimmed by 7 bases and the J gene end by 5 bases; junction bases not matched to a gene: 10. The germline V gene has CDR1 SGHTA and CDR2 FQGNSA. The CDR3 has 15 amino acids. The CDR3 protein is CASTSTGTSRDTQYF. CDR3 coding DNA: TGTGCCAGCACCTCTACGGGGACTAGCCGAGATACGCAGTATTTT.

V and J are TRBV5-6 and TRBJ2-5; tentative D call: TRBD2 (6 bases). The CDR3 sequence is 14 residues long. Deletions cut 4 bases from V and 2 bases from J, with 12 bases between. CDR1 and CDR2 (germline): SGHDT, YYEEEE. The CDR3 here is CASSRTAGQETQYF. The CDR3 bases are TGTGCCAGCAGCCGGACTGCGGGACAAGAGACCCAGTACTTC.

The sample holds many counts of this clonotype. The chain has TRBV29-1 and TRBJ2-3, with 9 bases matching TRBD2. The CDR3 extends over 14 amino acids. Losses at the gene ends were 6 bases for V and 3 bases for J; bases not matched to a gene: 7. Germline V gene sequence: CDR1 SQVTM, CDR2 ANQGSEA. The CDR3 spells CSVKRGAGTDTQYF. In nucleotides, the CDR3 is TGCAGCGTGAAGCGGGGGGCGGGTACAGATACGCAGTATTTT.

This clonotype was recorded once. The J gene is TRBJ1-1, the V gene TRBV2; D is uncertain. The CDR3 totals 14 residues. Trimming took 3 bases from V and 0 from J, leaving 8 bases between them. CDR1 SNHLY and CDR2 FYNNEI come from the germline V gene. In DNA, the CDR3 is TGTGCCAGCAGTGAGGCGACCATGAACACTGAAGCTTTCTTT. Protein product: CASSEATMNTEAFF.

This clonotype was counted a few times. This chain connects TRBV25-1 to TRBJ2-6, with D possibly matching TRBD2 (5 bases). Germline V gene sequence: CDR1 MGHDK, CDR2 SYGVNS. CDR3 length: 16 amino acids. V was shortened by 1 base and J by 2 bases, with 9 bases between the two germline ends. The DNA for the CDR3 is TGTGCCAGCAGTGAATTTTGGGGAGCTGGGGCCAACGTCCTGACTTTC. Its translation is CASSEFWGAGANVLTF.

This clonotype was found a few times. The rearrangement uses TRBV4-1 and TRBJ1-3; D remains ambiguous. Germline values: CDR1 MGHRA, CDR2 YSYEKL. The germline V and J ends were trimmed by 1 base and 2 bases, with 15 bases remaining between them. The CDR3 totals 17 residues. As DNA, the CDR3 is TGCGCCAGCAGCCAAGCAGTCCTCAAAAGCCCTGGAAACACCATATATTTT. It specifies CASSQAVLKSPGNTIYF.

The chain recombines TRBV7-6 with TRBJ1-4; weak D call: TRBD1 (5 bases). The CDR3 runs to 15 residues. CDR1 is SGHVS, CDR2 FNYEAQ, per germline. V was clipped by 3 bases and J by 2 bases, with 10 bases between them. The CDR3 loop is CASSLGGNTNEKLFF. DNA for the CDR3: TGTGCCAGCAGCTTGGGGGGGAACACTAATGAAAAACTGTTTTTT.

This clonotype was counted between two and nine times. This sequence joins TRBV7-2 and TRBJ2-3; TRBD2 is a possible D gene (6 bases). The CDR3 runs 13 residues. V shed 2 bases and J shed 10 bases, with 13 bases lying between them. Germline V gene sequence: CDR1 SGHTA, CDR2 FQGNSA. The CDR3 coding sequence is TGTGCCAGCAGCTTATCTAGGGACTCTGCGCAGTATTTT. It encodes CASSLSRDSAQYF.

The chain recombines TRBV30 with TRBJ2-7, with TRBD2 identical over 7 bases. This CDR3 is 13 amino acids long. J lost 6 bases, V lost 0 bases, and 5 bases had no gene match. The germline V gene has CDR1 GTSNPN and CDR2 SVGIG (reference sequence). CDR3 sequence reads: CAWSVVGGVEQYF. CDR3 DNA sequence: TGTGCCTGGAGTGTAGTGGGAGGGGTCGAGCAGTACTTC.

This clonotype was observed a handful of times. V and J are TRBV6-5 and TRBJ2-2; TRBD2 matches 9 bases. Germline CDR1 and CDR2: MNHEY and SVGAGI. The CDR3 sequence is 16 residues long. V dropped 2 bases and J dropped 5; count of bases not matched to a gene: 6. The CDR3, as DNA: TGTGCCAGCAGTTACGTGGCGGGGGGGCTAACCGGGGAGCTGTTTTTT. It translates to CASSYVAGGLTGELFF.

The CDR3 coding sequence is TGTGCCACCAGCGGTAGCGGGGGGATGAATAATGAGCAGTTCTTC. It encodes CATSGSGGMNNEQFF. This rearrangement joins TRBV15 to TRBJ2-1, with 10 bases matching TRBD2. The CDR3 consists of 15 residues. Germline trimming cut 5 bases from V and 7 bases from J; bases unmatched to any gene: 8. Germline V gene sequence: CDR1 LNHNV, CDR2 YYDKDF (reference sequence).

This clonotype occurred many times. The J gene is TRBJ2-7, the V gene TRBV5-1; D is perhaps TRBD1 (6 bases). The germline gives CDR1 SGHRS, CDR2 YFSETQ. This CDR3 has 14 residues. The V gene lost 0 bases and the J gene lost 3 bases, with 10 bases spanning the gap. CDR3 protein: CASSLDTGNYEQYF. Here the CDR3 DNA reads TGCGCCAGCAGCTTGGACACAGGGAACTACGAGCAGTACTTC.

This clonotype was recorded at least ten times. The chain joins TRBV12-3 or TRBV12-4 to TRBJ1-2; D not resolved. The CDR3 loop spans 13 amino acids. V was cut by 10 bases and J by 8 bases, with 20 bases left in between. Written as DNA, the CDR3 is TGTGCCACCAACTATTTCACCCACAAGGGCTACACCTTC. Protein product: CATNYFTHKGYTF.

The rearrangement links TRBV12-3 or TRBV12-4 to TRBJ1-2; D is perhaps TRBD1 (5 bases). The CDR3 consists of 14 residues. The V and J ends lost 3 bases and 3 bases respectively, with 11 bases between them. The CDR3: CASSFVGDDYGYTF. In DNA, the CDR3 is TGTGCCAGCAGTTTTGTGGGGGACGACTATGGCTACACCTTC.

This clonotype showed up many times. The J gene is TRBJ2-5, the V gene TRBV5-1, with 10 bases fitting TRBD1. After removal of 3 bases from V and 5 bases from J, the junction contained 7 bases not matched to a gene. This CDR3 has 15 residues. CDR1 is SGHRS and CDR2 is YFSETQ in the germline V gene. CDR3 nucleotides: TGCGCCAGCAGCTATCAGACAGGGGGCGCGGAGACCCAGTACTTC. This encodes CASSYQTGGAETQYF.